The sequence of this T cell receptor beta chain was determined in a study of cytomegalovirus exposure and HLA in healthy donors. Broader study findings: Cytomegalovirus status was reportedly diagnosed by the classifier with high sensitivity and specificity. Most TCR sequences were seen very rarely across donors, but some public TCRs occurred in many.

Donors in the study were healthy people who gave bone marrow. Vbeta (60) and Jbeta (13) primers were used in the PCR. Source study methods: Roughly 11 million shared chains were among approximately 80 million unique TCR beta chains counted in a later analysis. Sequenced by immunoSEQ multiplex PCR; TCRdb stores in-frame clones only, minus some. The DNA was the basis for D and trimming; V, J and clone size are from that table. The sample consists of about 77,000 clones, approximately 80% of them appearing once. There are 14 residues in the CDR3. CDR1 is SEHNR and CDR2 is FQNEAQ in the germline V gene (reference sequence). Comment on this clone: Antigen specificity is unknown. The germline gene is not matched at one end of the junction; a read error may be the cause.

The sample consisted of PBMCs. The sequence derives from a man aged 40-49 years in good health and CMV-seronegative. The gene calls are TRBV7-9 and TRBJ1-4, with 8 bases matching TRBD1. CDR3 region: CSSSTQGVGEKLFF. CDR3 nucleotides: TGTTCCAGCAGTACACAGGGGGTTGGTGAAAAACTGTTTTTT.